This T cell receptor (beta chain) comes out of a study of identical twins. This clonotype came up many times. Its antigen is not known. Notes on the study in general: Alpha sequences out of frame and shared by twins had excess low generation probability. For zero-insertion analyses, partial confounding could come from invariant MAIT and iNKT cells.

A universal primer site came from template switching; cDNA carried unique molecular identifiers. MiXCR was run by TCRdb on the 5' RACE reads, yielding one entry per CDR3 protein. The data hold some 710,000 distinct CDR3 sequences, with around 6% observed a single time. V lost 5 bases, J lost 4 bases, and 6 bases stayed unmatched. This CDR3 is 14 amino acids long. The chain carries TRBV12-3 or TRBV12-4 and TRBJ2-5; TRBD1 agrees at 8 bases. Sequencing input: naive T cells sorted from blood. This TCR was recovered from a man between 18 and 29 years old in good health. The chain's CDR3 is CASSLRTGPETQYF. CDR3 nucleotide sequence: TGTGCCAGCAGTCTCAGGACAGGGCCAGAGACCCAGTACTTC.